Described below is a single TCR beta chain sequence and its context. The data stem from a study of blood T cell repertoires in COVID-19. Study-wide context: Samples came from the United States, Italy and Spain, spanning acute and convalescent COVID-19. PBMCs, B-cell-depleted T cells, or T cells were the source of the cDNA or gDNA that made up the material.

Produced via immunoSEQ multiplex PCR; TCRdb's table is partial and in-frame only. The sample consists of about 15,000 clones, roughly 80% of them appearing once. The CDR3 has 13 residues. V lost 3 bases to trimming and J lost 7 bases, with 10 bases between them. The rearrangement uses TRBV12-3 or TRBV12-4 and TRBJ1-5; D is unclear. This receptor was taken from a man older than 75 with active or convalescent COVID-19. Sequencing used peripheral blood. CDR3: CASSFREEQPQHF. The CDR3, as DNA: TGTGCCAGCAGTTTTCGGGAAGAGCAGCCCCAGCATTTT.